The sample holds a few counts of the clone carrying this T cell receptor (beta chain). The antigen remains undetermined. The protocol was immunoSEQ multiplex PCR, while the TCRdb copy is restricted to in-frame clones and leaves out a portion. The data hold around 940,000 clones, with 76% observed a single time. V was shortened by 3 bases and J by 0 bases, with 8 bases between the two germline ends. The CDR3 consists of 14 residues. Per germline, CDR1 SEHNR and CDR2 FQNEAQ (reference sequence). The data belong to a study of shared clonotypes between healthy human individuals. Points from the study as a whole: Rarefaction showed that sequencing of sorted subsets was incomplete (despite large depth). Non-shared clonotypes had lower generation probabilities than those shared by all four donors.

The genes are TRBV7-9 and TRBJ1-1, with a tentative D call TRBD1 (6 bases). The sequencing input was memory CD4+ T cells sorted from blood. The subset: CD45RA-negative fraction. The receptor's source is a man aged 18 to 29 in good health. Here the CDR3 DNA reads TGTGCCAGCAGCTTCGGGGGCCTGAACACTGAAGCTTTCTTT. Translated, it gives CASSFGGLNTEAFF.